The 8 T cell receptor beta chains below come from one sample, sequenced in a study of T cells in Graves' hyperthyroidism and ophthalmopathy. Amplification targeted TCR beta CDR3 regions from RNA transcripts. Using the HTBI primer set, a first-round RT-PCR was run on the TCR CDR3. TCRdb re-analysed the multiplex PCR reads in MiXCR, keeping a single row per CDR3 protein. The sample has 400,000 or so distinct CDR3 sequences, around an eighth seen once. The sample was blood. The origin of the receptors is a man between 45 and 60 years old with Graves' ophthalmopathy.

Many counts were recorded for this clonotype. The rearrangement joins TRBV28 to TRBJ1-3; D is unresolved. V lost 6 bases to trimming and J lost 0 bases, with 9 bases between them. From germline, CDR1 is MDHEN and CDR2 SYDVKM. This CDR3 comprises 14 residues. The chain's CDR3 is CASRDRSSGNTIYF. CDR3 DNA sequence: TGTGCCAGCAGGGACCGGAGCTCTGGAAACACCATATATTTT.

The gene calls are TRBV6-1 and TRBJ2-1, with D possibly being TRBD2 (5 bases). CDR1 and CDR2 (germline): MNHNS, SASEGT. This CDR3 is built from 12 residues. V was trimmed by 6 bases and J by 7 bases, leaving 10 bases between them. The CDR3 protein is CASRPGVNEQFF. CDR3 DNA sequence: TGTGCCAGCAGACCCGGGGTTAATGAGCAGTTCTTC.

The table lists this clonotype with a few counts. The chain recombines TRBV18 with TRBJ2-5, with D possibly matching TRBD2 (7 bases). The CDR3 is made up of 17 amino acids. Germline V CDR1 and CDR2: KGHSH, LQKENI. V shed 5 bases and J shed 4 bases, with 23 bases lying between them. The CDR3 sequence: CASSSSAGAMGRETQYF. The DNA for the CDR3 is TGTGCCAGCTCAAGCAGCGCGGGGGCGATGGGTCGAGAGACCCAGTACTTC.

The sample holds a few counts of this clonotype. The genes are TRBV18 and TRBJ2-5, with D perhaps being TRBD1 or TRBD2 (5 bases each). From germline, CDR1 is KGHSH and CDR2 LQKENI. V dropped 3 bases and J dropped 2 bases, with 16 bases sitting between them. The CDR3 sequence is 16 residues long. The CDR3 nucleotides are TGTGCCAGCTCACCCCGGGACGTAAAACCTCAAGAGACCCAGTACTTC. Translation gives CASSPRDVKPQETQYF.

This clonotype was seen repeatedly, ten times or more. The chain has TRBV20-1 and TRBJ2-3; weak D call: TRBD2 (5 bases). Trimming took 6 bases from V and 5 from J, leaving 21 bases between them. The germline CDR1 and CDR2 sequences are DFQATT and SNEGSKA (reference sequence). CDR3 length equals 15 residues. CDR3 nucleotides: TGCAGTGCCCCTAACGGGTGGGTGGAGGTAGATACGCAGTATTTT. This codes for CSAPNGWVEVDTQYF.

This clonotype has a count of ten or more. The chain links TRBV28 to TRBJ2-1, with a weak D call TRBD1 (6 bases). The CDR3 totals 16 residues. In germline, CDR1 is MDHEN, CDR2 SYDVKM. V was clipped by 7 bases and J by 0 bases, with 16 bases between them. The CDR3 region is CASNLYRVSSYNEQFF. For the CDR3, the DNA is TGTGCCAGCAACCTTTACAGGGTTAGCTCCTACAATGAGCAGTTCTTC. Filled out from reference TRBV28 and TRBJ2-1, the complete variable domain reads DVKVTQSSRYLVKRTGEKVFLECVQDMDHENMFWYRQDPGLGLRLIYFSYDVKMKEKGDIPEGYSVSREKKERFSLILESASTNQTSMYLCASNLYRVSSYNEQFFGPGTRLTVL.

This clonotype was observed a few times. The chain employs TRBV6-1 and TRBJ2-7, with D uncertain. Trimming pared 5 bases from V and 0 bases from J, leaving 20 bases between. The CDR3 sequence is 17 residues long. CDR1 and CDR2 from the germline V gene are MNHNS and SASEGT. The CDR3 region has the DNA TGTGCCAGCAGTTTCTCCCCTTTCGAGGCGGTCTCCTACGAGCAGTACTTC. Translated, it gives CASSFSPFEAVSYEQYF.

The CDR3 region has the DNA TGTGCCACCAGTGGTCTCGGTGCAGATACGCAGTATTTT. Protein: CATSGLGADTQYF. The V gene is TRBV24-1, the J gene TRBJ2-3; no clear D gene. The germline V gene encodes CDR1 KGHDR and CDR2 SFDVKD. This CDR3 has 13 amino acids. V lost 5 bases and J 4 bases, leaving 9 bases between the germline ends.